The rows below give T cell receptor beta chains drawn from one sample of a study of technical replicates of blood from a few donors. Sequenced by immunoSEQ multiplex PCR; TCRdb stores in-frame clones only, minus some. The sample lists 60,000 to 85,000 clones, roughly 90% occurring once. Sequences were obtained from T cells isolated from PBMCs. The receptor set was obtained from a human donor in good health. The CDR3 runs from the conserved cysteine through the conserved F or W. The D gene is left open where the match is weak. The size of a clone is reported for some rows only, either as once, few or many, or as a class for expanded clones.

j_call v_call d_call clone_size cdr3_aa cdr3_nt
TRBJ2-7 TRBV6-5 - - CASSPWGEGQYF TGTGCCAGCAGCCCCTGGGGTGAGGGGCAGTACTTC
TRBJ2-3 TRBV4-1 TRBD2 - CASSQSGTRDTQYF TGCGCCAGCAGCCAGAGCGGGACCAGGGATACGCAGTATTTT
TRBJ2-1 TRBV30 TRBD1 once CAWSPGTGFNEQFF TGTGCCTGGAGCCCCGGGACAGGCTTCAATGAGCAGTTCTTC
TRBJ2-4 TRBV2 TRBD1 - CASTLDRGQPKNIQYF TGTGCCAGCACCCTTGACAGGGGGCAACCAAAAAACATTCAGTACTTC
TRBJ2-5 TRBV5-1 - - CASSLATGETQYF TGCGCCAGCAGCTTGGCGACGGGGGAGACCCAGTACTTC
TRBJ2-1 TRBV27 - - CATNSGAYNEQFF TGTGCCACTAATAGCGGAGCATACAATGAGCAGTTCTTC
TRBJ1-1 TRBV7-2 - - CASSGQSNTEAFF TGTGCCAGCAGCGGACAGTCCAACACTGAAGCTTTCTTT
TRBJ2-1 TRBV11-1 TRBD2 - CASSLRAGGPKIYEQFF TGTGCCAGCAGCTTGCGAGCGGGAGGGCCCAAGATTTATGAGCAGTTCTTC
TRBJ1-4 TRBV28 TRBD1 - CASSPRQGRNEKLFF TGTGCCAGCAGTCCCCGACAGGGGCGGAATGAAAAACTGTTTTTT
TRBJ1-1 TRBV5-6 - few CASSLVVASTEAFF TGTGCCAGCAGCTTGGTAGTTGCGAGCACTGAAGCTTTCTTT
TRBJ1-2 TRBV5-8 - - CASSLRAEVGYGYTF TGTGCCAGCAGCTTGCGGGCGGAGGTGGGCTATGGCTACACCTTC
TRBJ2-1 TRBV9 TRBD2 - CASSVSSSGRYSEQFF TGTGCCAGCAGCGTAAGTTCCAGCGGGAGGTACAGTGAGCAGTTCTTC
TRBJ1-4 TRBV5-4 - - CASSQGFTNEKLFF TGTGCCAGCAGCCAGGGGTTCACTAATGAAAAACTGTTTTTT
TRBJ2-3 TRBV27 - - CASSFGGGPDTQYF TGTGCCAGCAGTTTTGGTGGGGGCCCAGATACGCAGTATTTT
TRBJ1-2 TRBV6-1 - few CASSVRGRKDYGYTF TGTGCCAGCAGTGTGCGGGGAAGGAAAGACTATGGCTACACCTTC
TRBJ2-3 TRBV30 - once CAWRLRRGDTQYF TGTGCCTGGAGACTCCGGCGGGGAGATACGCAGTATTTT
TRBJ2-7 TRBV5-1 TRBD2 - CASSPRLALPYEQYF TGCGCCAGCAGCCCCCGACTAGCGTTACCCTACGAGCAGTACTTC
TRBJ1-3 TRBV19 - - CASSILGRVSGNTIYF TGTGCCAGTAGTATATTGGGCAGGGTCTCTGGAAACACCATATATTTT
TRBJ2-1 TRBV5-1 - once CASSGGPNNEQFF TGCGCCAGCAGCGGCGGGCCGAACAATGAGCAGTTCTTC
TRBJ2-5 TRBV5-4 TRBD1 - CASSFSTGGIQETQYF TGTGCCAGCAGCTTTTCTACAGGGGGCATCCAAGAGACCCAGTACTTC
TRBJ2-7 TRBV9 TRBD2 - CASSPPGGEGSYEQYF TGTGCCAGCAGTCCACCGGGGGGGGAGGGTTCCTACGAGCAGTACTTC